This entry features one T cell receptor beta chain sequence. The target antigen is unknown. The data are from a study of T cell responses to AZD1222 COVID-19 vaccine. For the study at large: Analyses pooled second doses at about 4 or about 12 weeks. General observations from the study: Scientists sampled the repertoires only once the peak T cell response had passed.

The length of the CDR3 is 13 residues. V was clipped by 5 bases and J by 6 bases, with 11 bases between them. CDR1 is SGHTA, CDR2 FQGNSA, per germline. Produced via immunoSEQ multiplex PCR; TCRdb's table is partial and in-frame only. The sample lists fewer than 120,000 clones; around 85% were seen once. The TCR was taken from an adult in good health. Material: peripheral blood, obtained on day 0 of AZD1222 vaccination. This chain joins TRBV7-2 and TRBJ1-5; D remains unclear. CDR3 nucleotide sequence: TGTGCCAGCAGCCGCGACGGGAGTCAGCCCCAGCATTTT. This translates into CASSRDGSQPQHF.